Described below is a single T cell receptor beta chain sequence and its context. Per the authors' pipeline: Nucleated cell counts were estimated from reference gene primer amplification. TCRdb's table, derived via immunoSEQ multiplex PCR, lists solely in-frame clones and lacks some. D and trimming come from the DNA, and the V and J calls and clone size come from that table. The sample shows just over 300,000 clones, 70% to 90% of them seen only once. Germline CDR1 SGHTA, CDR2 FQGTGA. The CDR3 consists of 14 residues. The junction had 1 base not matched to a gene; V was cut back by 4 bases and J by 3 bases. This sample was taken from a study of blood T cell repertoires in COVID-19. Study in general: Sources were T cells, B-cell-depleted T cells, or PBMCs; the material itself was cDNA or gDNA.

The TCR was taken from a man under 40 who had recovered from COVID-19. Sequencing was carried out using PBMCs or T cells enriched from blood (not recorded which). The chain carries TRBV7-3 and TRBJ2-3; 10 bases agree with TRBD2. As DNA, the CDR3 is TGTGCCAGCAGCTGGACTAGCGGAACAGATACGCAGTATTTT. Encoded protein: CASSWTSGTDTQYF.